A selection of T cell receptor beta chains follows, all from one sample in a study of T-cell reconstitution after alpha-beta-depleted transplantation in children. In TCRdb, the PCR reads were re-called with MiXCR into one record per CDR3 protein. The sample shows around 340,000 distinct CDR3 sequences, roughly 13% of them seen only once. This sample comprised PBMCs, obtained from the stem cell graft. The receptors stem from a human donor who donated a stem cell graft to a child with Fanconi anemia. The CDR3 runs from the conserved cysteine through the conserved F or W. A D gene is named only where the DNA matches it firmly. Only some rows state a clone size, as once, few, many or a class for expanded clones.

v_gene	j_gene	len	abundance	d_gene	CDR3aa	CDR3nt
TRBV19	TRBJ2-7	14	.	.	CASSIDWGRYEQYF	TGTGCCAGTAGTATAGATTGGGGCAGGTACGAGCAGTACTTC
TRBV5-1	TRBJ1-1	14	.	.	CASSFDGNGPEAFF	TGCGCCAGCAGCTTTGATGGGAACGGGCCTGAAGCTTTCTTT
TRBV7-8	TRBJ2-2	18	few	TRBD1	CASSSPRGQGLDTGELFF	TGTGCCAGCAGCTCCCCCCGGGGACAGGGTTTAGACACCGGGGAGCTGTTTTTT
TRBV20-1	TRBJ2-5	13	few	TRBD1	CSAGTDAQETQYF	TGCAGTGCTGGGACAGACGCCCAAGAGACCCAGTACTTC
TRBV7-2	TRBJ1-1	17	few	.	CASSFWGRGGPNTEAFF	TGTGCCAGCAGCTTTTGGGGGAGGGGGGGGCCGAACACTGAAGCTTTCTTT
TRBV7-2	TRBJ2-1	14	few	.	CASSLGAGRGEQFF	TGTGCCAGCAGCTTAGGGGCGGGGAGGGGGGAGCAGTTCTTC
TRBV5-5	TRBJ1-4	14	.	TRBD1	CASLKGGMDEKLFF	TGTGCCAGCTTGAAAGGGGGCATGGATGAAAAACTGTTTTTT
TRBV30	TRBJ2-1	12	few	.	CALDWKYNEQFF	TGTGCCCTGGACTGGAAATACAATGAGCAGTTCTTC
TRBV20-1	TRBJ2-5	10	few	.	CSATEETQYF	TGCAGTGCGACTGAAGAGACCCAGTACTTC
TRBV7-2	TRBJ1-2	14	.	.	CASSLQGRMVGYTF	TGTGCCAGCAGCTTACAGGGCCGAATGGTGGGCTACACCTTC
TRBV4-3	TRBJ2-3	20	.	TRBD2	CASSQDTASGGLEILDTQYF	TGCGCCAGCAGCCAAGATACGGCTAGCGGGGGGCTGGAGATCTTAGATACGCAGTATTTT
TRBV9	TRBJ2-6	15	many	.	CASSVVGGGTNVLTF	TGTGCCAGCAGCGTAGTAGGGGGGGGGACCAACGTCCTGACTTTC
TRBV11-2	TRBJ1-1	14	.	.	CASSAPRGNTEAFF	TGTGCCAGCAGCGCACCTAGGGGAAACACTGAAGCTTTCTTT
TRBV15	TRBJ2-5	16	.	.	CATSRDLWQTQETQYF	TGTGCCACCAGCAGAGATCTCTGGCAGACCCAAGAGACCCAGTACTTC
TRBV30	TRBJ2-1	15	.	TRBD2	CAWKGQGGHYNEQFF	TGTGCCTGGAAGGGGCAGGGAGGGCACTACAATGAGCAGTTCTTC
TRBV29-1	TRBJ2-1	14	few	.	CSVEDRGIYDEQFF	TGCAGCGTTGAAGATCGAGGGATTTACGATGAGCAGTTCTTC
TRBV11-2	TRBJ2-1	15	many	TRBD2	CASSISGVSYNEQFF	TGTGCCAGCAGTATTAGCGGGGTCTCCTACAATGAGCAGTTCTTC
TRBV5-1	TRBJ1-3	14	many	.	CASSPDRSRNTIYF	TGCGCCAGCAGCCCTGACAGGAGTCGAAACACCATATATTTT
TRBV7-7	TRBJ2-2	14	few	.	CASSLDSYTGELFF	TGTGCTAGCAGCTTGGACTCGTACACCGGGGAGCTGTTTTTT
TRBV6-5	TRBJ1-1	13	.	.	CASSYWYGPGAFF	TGTGCCAGCAGTTATTGGTACGGCCCCGGGGCTTTCTTT
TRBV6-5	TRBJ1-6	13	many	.	CASSYSKKDSLHF	TGTGCCAGCAGTTACTCGAAGAAGGACTCCCTCCACTTT
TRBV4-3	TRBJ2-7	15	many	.	CASSQVLGSSYEQYF	TGCGCCAGCAGCCAAGTCCTTGGCTCATCCTACGAGCAGTACTTC
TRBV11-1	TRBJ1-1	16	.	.	CASSPFVGQHNTEAFF	TGTGCCAGCAGCCCGTTCGTCGGACAGCATAACACTGAAGCTTTCTTT
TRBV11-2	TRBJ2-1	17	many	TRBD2	CASSLGGGSSSYNEQFF	TGTGCCAGCAGCTTAGGGGGCGGGAGCAGCTCCTACAATGAGCAGTTCTTC
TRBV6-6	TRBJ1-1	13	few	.	CASSTGFFTEAFF	TGTGCCAGCAGTACAGGGTTTTTCACTGAAGCTTTCTTT
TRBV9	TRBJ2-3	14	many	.	CASSVDAGPDTQYF	TGTGCCAGCAGCGTAGACGCGGGTCCAGATACGCAGTATTTT
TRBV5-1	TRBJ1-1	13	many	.	CASSFENYHEAFF	TGCGCCAGCAGCTTTGAGAACTATCATGAAGCTTTCTTT
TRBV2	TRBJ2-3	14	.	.	CASSGSGGTDTQYF	TGTGCCAGCAGCGGATCAGGGGGCACAGATACGCAGTATTTT
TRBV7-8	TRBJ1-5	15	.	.	CASSLVRLGNQPQHF	TGTGCCAGCAGCTTAGTCCGGTTGGGCAATCAGCCCCAGCATTTT
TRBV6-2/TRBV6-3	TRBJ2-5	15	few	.	CASTPRGRGDETQYF	TGTGCCAGCACCCCACGGGGAAGGGGGGATGAGACCCAGTACTTC
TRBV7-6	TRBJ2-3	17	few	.	CASSLATSAGRTDTQYF	TGTGCCAGCAGCTTAGCGACCAGCGCAGGGCGCACAGATACGCAGTATTTT
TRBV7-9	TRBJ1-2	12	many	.	CASSRGTDGYTF	TGTGCCAGCAGTCGCGGGACGGATGGCTACACCTTC
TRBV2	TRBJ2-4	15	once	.	CASSESGAAKNIQYF	TGTGCCAGCAGTGAGTCGGGGGCCGCCAAAAACATTCAGTACTTC
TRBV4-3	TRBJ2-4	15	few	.	CASSQDALEENIQYF	TGCGCCAGCAGCCAAGATGCGTTGGAGGAAAACATTCAGTACTTC
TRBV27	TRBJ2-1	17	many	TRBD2	CASSLSQRGASYNEQFF	TGTGCCAGCAGTTTATCGCAGCGGGGGGCGTCCTACAATGAGCAGTTCTTC
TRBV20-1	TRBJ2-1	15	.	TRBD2	CSAISGGLGLGEQFF	TGCAGTGCCATTTCTGGCGGACTAGGACTCGGTGAGCAGTTCTTC
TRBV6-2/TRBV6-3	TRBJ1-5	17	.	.	CASSYSIISGSNQPQHF	TGTGCCAGCAGTTACTCGATTATTTCAGGGAGCAATCAGCCCCAGCATTTT
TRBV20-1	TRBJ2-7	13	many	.	CSAESRDSYEQYF	TGCAGTGCTGAGAGCAGGGATTCCTACGAGCAGTACTTC
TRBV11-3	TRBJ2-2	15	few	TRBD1	CASSHDRGPHGELFF	TGTGCCAGCAGCCATGACAGGGGGCCGCACGGGGAGCTGTTTTTT
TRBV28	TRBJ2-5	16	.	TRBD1	CASSYLGQGFQETQYF	TGTGCCAGCAGTTACCTGGGACAGGGTTTCCAAGAGACCCAGTACTTC